Listed here is a single T cell receptor (beta chain). Its antigen is still unknown. Assay used: immunoSEQ multiplex PCR; TCRdb lists only in-frame clones, some missing. Among some 51,000 clones, 80% to 90% were seen once, and the ten largest hold 5.2%. These data come from a study of T cells in localized non-small cell lung cancer. Study-level findings and limits: Sequencing covered just one tumor region, so heterogeneity cannot be ruled out. Blood T cell density predicted longer survival; adjacent-lung clonality, shorter. Tumor showed lower T cell clonality than uninvolved adjacent lung, where it was highest. The appearance of a median about 60 of the top 100 tumor clones was seen in adjacent lung.

The J segment lost 5 bases and the V segment lost 3 bases, leaving 4 bases of the junction unmatched. This CDR3 contains 14 residues. The germline gives CDR1 SGHRS, CDR2 YFSETQ. This TCR was sampled from a woman between 35 and 75 years old with stage I lung adenocarcinoma. The material was peripheral blood, obtained before any cancer treatment. The chain carries TRBV5-1 and TRBJ1-5, with 8 bases identical to TRBD1. Written as DNA, the CDR3 is TGCGCCAGCAGCTCAGGGGGCAGGGATCAGCCCCAGCATTTT. As protein: CASSSGGRDQPQHF.